The T cell receptor beta chain under discussion was sequenced for a study of blood T cell repertoires in COVID-19. At the level of the study: PBMCs, B-cell-depleted T cells, or T cells were the source of the cDNA or gDNA that made up the material.

Repertoires were generated with immunoSEQ multiplex PCR, while TCRdb's copy carries only in-frame clones and drops some. Here the sample spans some 200,000 clones, 81% being singletons. The sequenced sample was peripheral blood. The receptor was derived from a woman aged 40 to 49 with COVID-19, enrolled during active disease.

The CDR3 nucleotides are TGTGCCAGCAGGGACCTGGGGGGACCTAACTATGGCTACACCTTC. Protein: CASRDLGGPNYGYTF. V and J are TRBV7-8 and TRBJ1-2; possible D gene TRBD1, 5 bases. Germline CDR1 SGHVS, CDR2 FQNEAQ. The CDR3 contains 15 residues. Trimming cost V 6 bases and J 0 bases, with 14 bases left between them.